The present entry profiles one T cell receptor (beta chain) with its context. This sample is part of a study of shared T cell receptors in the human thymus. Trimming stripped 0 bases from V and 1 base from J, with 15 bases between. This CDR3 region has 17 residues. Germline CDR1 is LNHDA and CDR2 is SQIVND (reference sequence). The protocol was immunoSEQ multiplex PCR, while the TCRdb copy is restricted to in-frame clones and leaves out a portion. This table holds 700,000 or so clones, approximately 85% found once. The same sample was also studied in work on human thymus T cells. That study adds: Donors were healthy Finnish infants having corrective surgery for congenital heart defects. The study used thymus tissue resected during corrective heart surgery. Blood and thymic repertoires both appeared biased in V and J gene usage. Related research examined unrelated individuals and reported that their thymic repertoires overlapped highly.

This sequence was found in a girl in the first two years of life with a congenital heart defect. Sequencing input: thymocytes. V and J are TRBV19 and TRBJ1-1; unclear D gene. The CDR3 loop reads CASSIDLKYSKNTEAFF. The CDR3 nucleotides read TGTGCCAGTAGTATAGATCTAAAGTACTCCAAGAACACTGAAGCTTTCTTT.